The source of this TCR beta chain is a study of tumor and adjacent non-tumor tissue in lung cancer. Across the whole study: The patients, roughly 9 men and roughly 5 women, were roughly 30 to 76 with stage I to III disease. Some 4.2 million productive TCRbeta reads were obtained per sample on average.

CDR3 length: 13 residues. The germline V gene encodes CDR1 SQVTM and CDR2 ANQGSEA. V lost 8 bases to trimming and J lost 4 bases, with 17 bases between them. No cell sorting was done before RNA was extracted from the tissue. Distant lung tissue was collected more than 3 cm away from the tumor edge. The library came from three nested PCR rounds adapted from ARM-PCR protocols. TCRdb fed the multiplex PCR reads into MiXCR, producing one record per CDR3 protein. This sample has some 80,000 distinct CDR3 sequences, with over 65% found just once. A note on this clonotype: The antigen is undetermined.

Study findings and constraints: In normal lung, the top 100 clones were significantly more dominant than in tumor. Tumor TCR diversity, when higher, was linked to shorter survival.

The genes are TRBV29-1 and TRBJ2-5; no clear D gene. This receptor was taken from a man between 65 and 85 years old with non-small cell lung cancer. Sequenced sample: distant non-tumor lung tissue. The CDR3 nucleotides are TGCAGCCTTGTAGAGCTGGTAGGAGAGACCCAGTACTTC. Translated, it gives CSLVELVGETQYF. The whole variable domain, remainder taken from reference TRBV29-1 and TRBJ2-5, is SAVISQKPSRDICQRGTSLTIQCQVDSQVTMMFWYRQQPGQSLTLIATANQGSEATYESGFVIDKFPISRPNLTFSTLTVSNMSPEDSSIYLCSLVELVGETQYFGPGTRLLVL.